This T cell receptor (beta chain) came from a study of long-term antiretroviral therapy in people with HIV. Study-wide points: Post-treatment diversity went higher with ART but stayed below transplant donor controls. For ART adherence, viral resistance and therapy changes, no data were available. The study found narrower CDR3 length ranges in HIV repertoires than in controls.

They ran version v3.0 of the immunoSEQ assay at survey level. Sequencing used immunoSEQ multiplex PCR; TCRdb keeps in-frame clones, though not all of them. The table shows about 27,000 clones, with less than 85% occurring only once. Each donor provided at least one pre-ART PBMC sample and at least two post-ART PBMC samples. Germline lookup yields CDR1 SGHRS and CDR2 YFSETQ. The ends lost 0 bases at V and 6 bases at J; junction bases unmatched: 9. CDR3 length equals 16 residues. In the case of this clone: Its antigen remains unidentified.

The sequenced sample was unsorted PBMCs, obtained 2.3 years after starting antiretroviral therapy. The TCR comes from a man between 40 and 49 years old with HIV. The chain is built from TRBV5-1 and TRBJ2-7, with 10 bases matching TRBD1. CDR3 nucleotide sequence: TGCGCCAGCAGCTTGGCCCCCCGGGACAGGGGTCGCGAGCAGTACTTC. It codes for CASSLAPRDRGREQYF.